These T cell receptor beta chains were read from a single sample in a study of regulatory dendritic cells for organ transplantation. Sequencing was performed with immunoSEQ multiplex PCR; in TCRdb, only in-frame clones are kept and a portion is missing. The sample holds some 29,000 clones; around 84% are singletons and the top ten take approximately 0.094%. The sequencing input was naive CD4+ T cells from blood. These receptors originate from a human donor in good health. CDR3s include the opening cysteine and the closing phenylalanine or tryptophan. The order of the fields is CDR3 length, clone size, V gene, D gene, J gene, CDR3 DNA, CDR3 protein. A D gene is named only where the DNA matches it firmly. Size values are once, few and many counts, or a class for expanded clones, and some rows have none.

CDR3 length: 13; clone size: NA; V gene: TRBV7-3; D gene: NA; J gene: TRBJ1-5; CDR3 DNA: TGTGCCAGCAGCTCGCGATCAGGCCAGCCCCAGCATTTT; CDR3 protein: CASSSRSGQPQHF
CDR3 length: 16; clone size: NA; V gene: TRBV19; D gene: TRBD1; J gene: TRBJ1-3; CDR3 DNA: TGTGCCAGTAGTATGGGACAGTCGAGCTCTGGAAACACCATATATTTT; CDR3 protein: CASSMGQSSSGNTIYF
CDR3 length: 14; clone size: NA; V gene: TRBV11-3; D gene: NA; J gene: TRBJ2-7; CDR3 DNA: TGTGCCAGCAGCTCAACTGCGAGGAACTACGAGCAGTACTTC; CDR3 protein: CASSSTARNYEQYF
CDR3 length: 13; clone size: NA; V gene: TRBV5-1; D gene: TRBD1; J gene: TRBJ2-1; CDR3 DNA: TGCGCCAGCGCGACAGGGCGGACGAATGAGCAGTTCTTC; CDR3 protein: CASATGRTNEQFF
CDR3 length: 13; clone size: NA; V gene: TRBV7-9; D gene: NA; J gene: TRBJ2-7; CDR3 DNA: TGTGCCAGCAGCTTACGACAGTCCTACGAGCAGTACTTC; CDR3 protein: CASSLRQSYEQYF
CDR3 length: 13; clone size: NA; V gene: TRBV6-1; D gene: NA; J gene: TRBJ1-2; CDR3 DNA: TGTGCCAGCAGTGAAAGGGCAGGGGATGGCTACACCTTC; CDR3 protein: CASSERAGDGYTF
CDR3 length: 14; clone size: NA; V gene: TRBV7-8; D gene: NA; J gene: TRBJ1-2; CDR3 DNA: TGTGCCAGCAGCTCTACAGGGAAGGACTATGGCTACACCTTC; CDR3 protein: CASSSTGKDYGYTF
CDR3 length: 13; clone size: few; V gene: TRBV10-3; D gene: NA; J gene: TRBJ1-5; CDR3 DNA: TGTGCCATCAGTGAAGGGGGCAATCAGCCCCAGCATTTT; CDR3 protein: CAISEGGNQPQHF
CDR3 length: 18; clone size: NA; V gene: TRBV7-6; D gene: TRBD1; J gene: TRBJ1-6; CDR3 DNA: TGTGCCAGCAGCCCTAACCGCGCAGGGGGCCCATCGGAATCACCCCTCCACTTT; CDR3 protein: CASSPNRAGGPSESPLHF
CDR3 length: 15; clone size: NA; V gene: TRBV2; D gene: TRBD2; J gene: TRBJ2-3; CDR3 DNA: TGTGCCAGCAGTAGGGCTAGCGGAGCAACAGATACGCAGTATTTT; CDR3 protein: CASSRASGATDTQYF
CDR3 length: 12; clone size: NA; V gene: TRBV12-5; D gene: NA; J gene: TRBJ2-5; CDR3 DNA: TGTGCTAGTGGTCGGTTCCAAGAGACCCAGTACTTC; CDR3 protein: CASGRFQETQYF
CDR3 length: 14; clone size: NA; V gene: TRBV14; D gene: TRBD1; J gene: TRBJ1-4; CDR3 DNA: TGTGCCAGCAGCGACAGGGGCCTAAGGGAAAAACTGTTTTTT; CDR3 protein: CASSDRGLREKLFF
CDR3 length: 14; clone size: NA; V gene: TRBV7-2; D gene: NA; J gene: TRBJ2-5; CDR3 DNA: TGTGCCAGCAGCTTATGGGGCGAGTCGAAGACCCAGTACTTC; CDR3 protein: CASSLWGESKTQYF
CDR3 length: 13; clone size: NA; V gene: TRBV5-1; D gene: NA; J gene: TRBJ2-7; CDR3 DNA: TGCGCCAGCAGGTACAGGGAGTACTACGAGCAGTACTTC; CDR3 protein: CASRYREYYEQYF
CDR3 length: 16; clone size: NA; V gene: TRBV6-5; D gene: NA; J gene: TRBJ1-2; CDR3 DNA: TGTGCCAGCAGTTACTCGACGGTCAGGGGCAGCTATGGCTACACCTTC; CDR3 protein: CASSYSTVRGSYGYTF
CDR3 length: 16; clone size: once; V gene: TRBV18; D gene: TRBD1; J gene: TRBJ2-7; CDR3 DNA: TGTGCCAGCTCACCACCTTACCCCCAGGGGGCCTACGAGCAGTACTTC; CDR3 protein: CASSPPYPQGAYEQYF
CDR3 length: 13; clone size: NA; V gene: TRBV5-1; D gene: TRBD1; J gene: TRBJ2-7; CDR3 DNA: TGCGCCAGCAGCTGGACAGGGAACGACGAGCAGTACTTC; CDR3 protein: CASSWTGNDEQYF
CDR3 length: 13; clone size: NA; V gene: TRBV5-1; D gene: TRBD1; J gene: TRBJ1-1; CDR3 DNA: TGCGCCAGTTACAGGGGTCCGAACACTGAAGCTTTCTTT; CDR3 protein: CASYRGPNTEAFF
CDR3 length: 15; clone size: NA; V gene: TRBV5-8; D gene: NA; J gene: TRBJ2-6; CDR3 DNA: TGTGCCAGCAGCCCGGTCCGCTCTGGGGCCAACGTCCTGACTTTC; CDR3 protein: CASSPVRSGANVLTF
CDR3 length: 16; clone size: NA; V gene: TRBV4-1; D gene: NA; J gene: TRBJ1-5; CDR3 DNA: TGCGCCAGCAGCCAAGAAGTAAGGGGCAGGAATCAGCCCCAGCATTTT; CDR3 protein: CASSQEVRGRNQPQHF
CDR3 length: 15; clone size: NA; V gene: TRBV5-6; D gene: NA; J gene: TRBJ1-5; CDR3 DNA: TGTGCCAGCAGCTTTCAGTCAGGGGGCAATCAGCCCCAGCATTTT; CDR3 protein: CASSFQSGGNQPQHF
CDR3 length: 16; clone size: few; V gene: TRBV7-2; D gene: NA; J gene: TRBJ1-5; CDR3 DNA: TGTGCCAGCAGCTTAGCGGGAGGGGTCCTTAATCAGCCCCAGCATTTT; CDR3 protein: CASSLAGGVLNQPQHF
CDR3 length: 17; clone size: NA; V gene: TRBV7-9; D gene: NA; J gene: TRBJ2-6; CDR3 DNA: TGTGCCAGCAGCTTAGACCCACACCGCACTGGGGCCAACGTCCTGACTTTC; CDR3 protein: CASSLDPHRTGANVLTF
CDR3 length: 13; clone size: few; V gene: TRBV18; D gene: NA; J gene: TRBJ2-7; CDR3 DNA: TGTGCCAGCTCACCAATAATGGAGTACGAGCAGTACTTC; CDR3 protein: CASSPIMEYEQYF
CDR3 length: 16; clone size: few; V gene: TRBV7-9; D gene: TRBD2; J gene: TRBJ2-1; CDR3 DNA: TGTGCCAGCAGCTTGGGACTAGCGGGGGCCAACAATGAGCAGTTCTTC; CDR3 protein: CASSLGLAGANNEQFF
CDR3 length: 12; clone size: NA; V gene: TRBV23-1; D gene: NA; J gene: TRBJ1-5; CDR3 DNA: TGCGGGAGGTGGGGGGGCTATCAGCCCCAGCATTTT; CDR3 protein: CGRWGGYQPQHF
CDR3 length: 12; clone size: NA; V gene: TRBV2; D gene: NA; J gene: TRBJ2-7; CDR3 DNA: TGTGCCAGCAGTGTAAATCCCTACGAGCAGTACTTC; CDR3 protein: CASSVNPYEQYF
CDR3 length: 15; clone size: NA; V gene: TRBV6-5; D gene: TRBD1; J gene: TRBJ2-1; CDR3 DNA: TGTGCCAGCAGTCGGACAGGGGAGTACTACAATGAGCAGTTCTTC; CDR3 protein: CASSRTGEYYNEQFF
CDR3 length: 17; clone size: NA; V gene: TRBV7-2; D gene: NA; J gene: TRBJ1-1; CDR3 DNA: TGTGCCAGCAGCGAGCAGCCAGCCTCGGGATTGAACACTGAAGCTTTCTTT; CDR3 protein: CASSEQPASGLNTEAFF
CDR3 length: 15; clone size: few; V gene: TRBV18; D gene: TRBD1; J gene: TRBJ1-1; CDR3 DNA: TGTGCCAGCTCACTACGGGACAGGACGAACACTGAAGCTTTCTTT; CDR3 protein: CASSLRDRTNTEAFF
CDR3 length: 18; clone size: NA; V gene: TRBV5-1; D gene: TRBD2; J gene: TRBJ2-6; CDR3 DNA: TGCGCCAGCAGCTTGATGGCAAGCGGGGGCTCTGGGGCCAACGTCCTGACTTTC; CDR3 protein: CASSLMASGGSGANVLTF
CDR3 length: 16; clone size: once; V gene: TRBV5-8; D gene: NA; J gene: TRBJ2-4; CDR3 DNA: TGTGCCAGCAGCCCGGGACAATCCTCAGCCAAAAACATTCAGTACTTC; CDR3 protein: CASSPGQSSAKNIQYF
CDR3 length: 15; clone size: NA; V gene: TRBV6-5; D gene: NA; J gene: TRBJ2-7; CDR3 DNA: TGTGCCAGCAGCCGAGGGTCCTCAGGGGACTACGAGCAGTACTTC; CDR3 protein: CASSRGSSGDYEQYF
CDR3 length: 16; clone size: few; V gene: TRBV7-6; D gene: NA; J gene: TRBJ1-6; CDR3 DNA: TGTGCCAGCAGCTTAGGACTCGCGGGGGGCAATTCACCCCTCCACTTT; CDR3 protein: CASSLGLAGGNSPLHF
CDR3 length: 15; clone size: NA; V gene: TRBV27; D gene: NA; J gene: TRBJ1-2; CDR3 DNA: TGTGCCAGCAGTGCCACAGGATCCCCTCTCTATGGCTACACCTTC; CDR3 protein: CASSATGSPLYGYTF
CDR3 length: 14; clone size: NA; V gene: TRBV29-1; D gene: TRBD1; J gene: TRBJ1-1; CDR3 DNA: TGCAGCGTTGAAAGGCCCAGGGGGCGAACTGAAGCTTTCTTT; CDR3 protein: CSVERPRGRTEAFF
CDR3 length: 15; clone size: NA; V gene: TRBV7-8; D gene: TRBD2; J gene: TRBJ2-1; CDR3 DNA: TGTGCCAGCAGCCCCAGCGGGGGGGCCTACAATGAGCAGTTCTTC; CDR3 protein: CASSPSGGAYNEQFF
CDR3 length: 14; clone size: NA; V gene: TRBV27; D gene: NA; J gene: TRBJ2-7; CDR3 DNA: TGTGCCAGCAGTTTATCGCGACAGAATTACGAGCAGTACTTC; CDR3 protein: CASSLSRQNYEQYF
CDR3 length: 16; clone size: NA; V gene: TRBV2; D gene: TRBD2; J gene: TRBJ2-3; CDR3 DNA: TGTGCCAGCAGTGCGAAACGGGGGGGCCCTACAGATACGCAGTATTTT; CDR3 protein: CASSAKRGGPTDTQYF
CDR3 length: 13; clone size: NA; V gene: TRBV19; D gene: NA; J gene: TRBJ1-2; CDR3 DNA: TGTGCCAGTAGTAGCCCAATCGGCTATGGCTACACCTTC; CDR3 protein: CASSSPIGYGYTF
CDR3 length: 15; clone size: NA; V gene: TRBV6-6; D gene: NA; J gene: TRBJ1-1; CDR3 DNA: TGTGCCAGCAGTGGGGGGGCGACCGTAATCCCTGAAGCTTTCTTT; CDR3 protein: CASSGGATVIPEAFF
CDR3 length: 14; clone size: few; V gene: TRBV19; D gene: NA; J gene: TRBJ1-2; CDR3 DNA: TGTGCCAGTAACCCTTCGGACAGTAGCTATGGCTACACCTTC; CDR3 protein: CASNPSDSSYGYTF
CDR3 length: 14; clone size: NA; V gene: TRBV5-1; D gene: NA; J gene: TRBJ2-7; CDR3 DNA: TGCGCCAGCAAATTGCAGTACATAAGGGGCGAGCAGTACTTC; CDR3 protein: CASKLQYIRGEQYF
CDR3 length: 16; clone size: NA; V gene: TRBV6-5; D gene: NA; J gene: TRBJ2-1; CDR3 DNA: TGTGCCAGCAGTTATAATATCGGGACTGCCCAGGATGAGCAGTTCTTC; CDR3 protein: CASSYNIGTAQDEQFF
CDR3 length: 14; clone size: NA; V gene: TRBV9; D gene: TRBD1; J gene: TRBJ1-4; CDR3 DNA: TGTGCCAGCAGCGACGGGACAGCGGCTGAAAAACTGTTTTTT; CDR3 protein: CASSDGTAAEKLFF
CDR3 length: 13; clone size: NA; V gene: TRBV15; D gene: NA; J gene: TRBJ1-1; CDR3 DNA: TGTGCCACCAGCAATGTTCAGAACACTGAAGCTTTCTTT; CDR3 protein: CATSNVQNTEAFF
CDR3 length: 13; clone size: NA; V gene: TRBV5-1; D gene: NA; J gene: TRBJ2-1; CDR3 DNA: TGCGCCAGCAGCTTTGGGGGGAACAATGAGCAGTTCTTC; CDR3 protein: CASSFGGNNEQFF
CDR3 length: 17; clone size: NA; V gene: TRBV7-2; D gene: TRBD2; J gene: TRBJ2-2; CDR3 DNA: TGTGCCAGCAGCTTAGTGGCGGGGGGGCCCGGCACCGGGGAGCTGTTTTTT; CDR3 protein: CASSLVAGGPGTGELFF
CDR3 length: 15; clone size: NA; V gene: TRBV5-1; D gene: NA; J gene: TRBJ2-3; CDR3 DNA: TGCGCCAGCAGCCTAGGTGCCGGGAGCACAGATACGCAGTATTTT; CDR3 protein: CASSLGAGSTDTQYF
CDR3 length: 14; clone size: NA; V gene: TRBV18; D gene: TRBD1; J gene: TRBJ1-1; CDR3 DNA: TGTGCCAGCTCATCCGGGATACAGGGGACTGAAGCTTTCTTT; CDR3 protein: CASSSGIQGTEAFF
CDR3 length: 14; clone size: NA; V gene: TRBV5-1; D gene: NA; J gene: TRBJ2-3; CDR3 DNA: TGCGCCAGCAGCCCCCAGAGACAGACAGATACGCAGTATTTT; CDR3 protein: CASSPQRQTDTQYF
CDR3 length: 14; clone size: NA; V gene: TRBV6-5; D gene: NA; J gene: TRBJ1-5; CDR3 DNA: TGTGCCAGCCGCCGCAGGGTAGGCAATCAGCCCCAGCATTTT; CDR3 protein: CASRRRVGNQPQHF
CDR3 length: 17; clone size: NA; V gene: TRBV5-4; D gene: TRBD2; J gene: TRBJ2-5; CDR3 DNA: TGTGCCAGCAGCTCTGGGACTAGCGGGGGATCGGAAGAGACCCAGTACTTC; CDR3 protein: CASSSGTSGGSEETQYF
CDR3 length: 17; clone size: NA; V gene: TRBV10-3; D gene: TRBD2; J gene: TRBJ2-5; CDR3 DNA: TGTGCCATCAGTGAGAATGGGCTAGCGGGGGGGCTGGAGACCCAGTACTTC; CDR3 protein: CAISENGLAGGLETQYF